The T cell receptor beta chain described here comes from a study of neurological immune-mediated disorders. 5'RACE generated cDNA with 10-nucleotide random UMIs. TCRdb fed the 5' RACE reads into MiXCR, producing one record per CDR3 protein. The sample holds 50,000 or so distinct CDR3 sequences, around a sixth seen once. The CDR3 spans 17 residues. CDR1 is MGHDK, CDR2 SYGVNS, per germline. The V and J ends lost 3 bases and 3 bases, in that order; junction bases with no gene match: 8. This clonotype was observed many times. Its specificity is unknown. Volunteers attending a blood bank in Maryland, USA, served as healthy controls. Findings and limits, study-wide: Across subjects, expanded clones had no CDR3 amino acid sequences in common, pointing to private repertoires in all groups. Levels of TCR clonal expansion peaked in HTLV-1-associated myelopathy and reached their lowest in multiple sclerosis, under those of healthy controls.

This sequence joins TRBV25-1 and TRBJ2-6; 7 positions match TRBD1. Specimen: PBMCs. The TCR was taken from a man aged 55 to 70 in good health. CDR3 coding DNA: TGTGCCAGCAGTGACTCGGACAGGTGGTTTGGGGCCAACGTCCTGACTTTC. Amino acids: CASSDSDRWFGANVLTF.